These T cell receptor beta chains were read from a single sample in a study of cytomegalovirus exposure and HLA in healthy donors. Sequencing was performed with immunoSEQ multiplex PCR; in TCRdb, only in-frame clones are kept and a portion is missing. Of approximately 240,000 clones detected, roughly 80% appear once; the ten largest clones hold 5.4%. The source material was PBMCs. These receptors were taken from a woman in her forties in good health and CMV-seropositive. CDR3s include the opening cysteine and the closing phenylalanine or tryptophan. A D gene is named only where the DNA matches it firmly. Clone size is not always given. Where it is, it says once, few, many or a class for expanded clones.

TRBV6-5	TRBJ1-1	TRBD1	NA	CASSYPRTGGRTEAFF	TGTGCCAGCAGTTACCCCCGGACAGGGGGAAGGACTGAAGCTTTCTTT
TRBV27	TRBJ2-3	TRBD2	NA	CASSPLAGRTDTQYF	TGTGCCAGCAGTCCCCTAGCGGGGAGGACAGATACGCAGTATTTT
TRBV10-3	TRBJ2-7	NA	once	CAISEARQGEQYF	TGTGCCATCAGTGAAGCAAGGCAGGGTGAGCAGTACTTC
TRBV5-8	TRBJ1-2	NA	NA	CATRYGGIYGYTF	TGTGCCACCAGATACGGAGGGATCTATGGCTACACCTTC
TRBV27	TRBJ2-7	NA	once	CASSPILRGEQYF	TGTGCCAGCAGTCCCATTCTAAGAGGGGAGCAGTACTTC
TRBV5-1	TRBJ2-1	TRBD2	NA	CASSLGASGNNEQFF	TGCGCCAGCAGCTTGGGGGCTAGCGGGAACAATGAGCAGTTCTTC
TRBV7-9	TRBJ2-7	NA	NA	CASSLRSGDRAYEQYF	TGTGCCAGCAGCTTACGTTCCGGGGATCGGGCCTACGAGCAGTACTTC
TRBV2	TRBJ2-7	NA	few	CASTPLGHEQYF	TGTGCCAGCACACCCTTGGGCCACGAGCAGTACTTC
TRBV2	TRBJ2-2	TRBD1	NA	CASRLSRDRVRSSGELFF	TGTGCCAGCAGGCTGTCCCGGGACAGGGTTCGCTCGTCTGGGGAGCTGTTTTTT
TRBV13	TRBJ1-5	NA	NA	CASSLGGEDSNQPQHF	TGTGCCAGCAGCTTAGGGGGGGAGGATAGCAATCAGCCCCAGCATTTT
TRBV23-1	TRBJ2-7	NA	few	CASSRGAPLLEQYF	TGCGCCAGCAGCCGGGGGGCACCCCTCCTCGAGCAGTACTTC
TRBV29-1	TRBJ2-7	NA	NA	CSVESGALEQYF	TGCAGCGTTGAGTCAGGGGCACTCGAGCAGTACTTC
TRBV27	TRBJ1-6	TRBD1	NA	CASRTGGISYNSPLHF	TGTGCCAGCAGAACAGGGGGAATCTCCTATAATTCCCCCCTCCACTTT
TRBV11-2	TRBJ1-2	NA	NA	CASSSTGYLGYTF	TGTGCCAGCAGCTCAACAGGGTACCTTGGCTACACCTTC
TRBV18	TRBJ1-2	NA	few	CASSPGERYGYTF	TGTGCCAGCTCACCAGGGGAGCGCTATGGCTACACCTTC
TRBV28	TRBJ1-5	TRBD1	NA	CASSSGQGGQPQHF	TGTGCCAGCAGTAGCGGACAGGGTGGTCAGCCCCAGCATTTT
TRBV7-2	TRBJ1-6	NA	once	CASSLGGSHLKRPPLHF	TGTGCCAGCAGCTTAGGTGGTTCCCATTTGAAGAGGCCACCCCTCCACTTT
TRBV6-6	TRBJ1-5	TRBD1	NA	CASSLTSGQGNQPQHF	TGTGCCAGCAGCTTAACTTCGGGACAGGGGAATCAGCCCCAGCATTTT
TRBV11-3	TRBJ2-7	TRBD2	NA	CASSPSLAGNRYAQYF	TGTGCCAGCAGCCCCTCACTAGCGGGAAACCGCTACGCGCAGTACTTC
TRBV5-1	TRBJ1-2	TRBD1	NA	CASSGRDRGYGYTF	TGCGCCAGCAGCGGACGGGACAGGGGCTATGGCTACACCTTC
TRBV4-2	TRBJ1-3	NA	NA	CASSRSAGQTSGNTIYF	TGTGCCAGCAGCCGGTCGGCAGGACAGACCTCTGGAAACACCATATATTTT
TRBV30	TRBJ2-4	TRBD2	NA	CAWSPAHSGFKNIQYF	TGTGCCTGGAGTCCCGCCCATAGCGGGTTCAAAAACATTCAGTACTTC
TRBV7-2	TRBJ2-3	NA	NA	CASSLAGGPPDTQYF	TGTGCCAGCAGCTTAGCGGGGGGGCCCCCAGATACGCAGTATTTT
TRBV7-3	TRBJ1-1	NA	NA	CASSLRGGATGTEAFF	TGTGCCAGCAGCTTAAGAGGAGGGGCTACGGGGACTGAAGCTTTCTTT
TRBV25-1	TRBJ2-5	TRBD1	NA	CASRGGTKTQYF	TGTGCCAGCAGAGGGGGCACGAAGACCCAGTACTTC
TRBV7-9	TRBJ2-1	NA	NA	CASSLSGASYNEQFF	TGTGCCAGCAGCTTATCAGGGGCCTCTTACAATGAGCAGTTCTTC